Listed below are T cell receptor beta chains from one sample, sequenced in a study of blood T cell repertoires in COVID-19. The protocol was immunoSEQ multiplex PCR, while the TCRdb copy is restricted to in-frame clones and leaves out a portion. Here the sample spans 200,000 to 300,000 clones, 75% to 85% being singletons. The sequenced sample consisted of peripheral blood. The receptors were gathered from a human donor in a cohort sampled during active COVID-19. The conserved cysteine and the conserved F or W are not part of the CDR3 here. The D gene is left open where the match is weak.

TRBV19	TRBJ1-5	.	ASSTWWGGGQPQH
TRBV20-1	TRBJ2-1	.	SASGAGVGEQF
TRBV27	TRBJ1-2	TRBD1	ASRRTGDYGYT
TRBV19	TRBJ2-5	TRBD2	ASSTGTKETQY
TRBV7-6	TRBJ2-3	TRBD2	ASSLTGLAGFLY
TRBV11-2	TRBJ1-5	.	ASSLEGRDQPQH
TRBV7-2	TRBJ2-7	TRBD2	ASSLEVAGVSHEQY
TRBV4-1	TRBJ1-6	TRBD1	ASSQDSPGGRLSSYNSPLH
TRBV4-1	TRBJ1-1	.	ASSPTTGIGAEAF
TRBV20-1	TRBJ2-5	.	SAILKETQY
TRBV3-1/TRBV3-2	TRBJ1-1	.	ASSQGPYGNTEAF
TRBV7-2	TRBJ2-1	.	ASSLATGSYNEQF
TRBV3-1/TRBV3-2	TRBJ2-1	TRBD1	ASSQDGTGEVDEQF
TRBV5-4	TRBJ2-7	TRBD1	ASSSGQGFNEQY
TRBV5-6	TRBJ2-1	TRBD1	ASSLGPGQGGNEQF
TRBV24-1	TRBJ2-2	TRBD1	ATSDPGTGIGELF
TRBV6-5	TRBJ2-2	TRBD1	ASSYSLGGNTGELF
TRBV28	TRBJ2-7	TRBD2	ASSFIGGVAGGSSYEQY
TRBV3-1/TRBV3-2	TRBJ1-1	.	ASSQVDRNTEAF
TRBV3-1/TRBV3-2	TRBJ1-2	.	ASSQDWRVDYGYT
TRBV28	TRBJ2-3	TRBD2	ASQPSGNTDTQY
TRBV5-4	TRBJ2-1	TRBD1	ASSFEGRGSHEQF
TRBV30	TRBJ1-5	.	AWSRENQPQH
TRBV4-1	TRBJ2-1	TRBD1	ASSQDPTGGNNEQF
TRBV5-1	TRBJ2-7	TRBD1	ASRGGTGDGEQY
TRBV5-1	TRBJ2-7	.	ASSLMQGGGEQY
TRBV29-1	TRBJ2-1	TRBD2	SVAGTSEKYNEQF
TRBV7-9	TRBJ2-3	.	ASSSMKGSTDTQY
TRBV19	TRBJ1-1	TRBD1	ASSAPGGPPRAAF
TRBV5-1	TRBJ2-5	.	ARSLGGGGNTQETQY
TRBV4-1	TRBJ2-3	TRBD2	ASSQDLSPRLAASTDTQY
TRBV27	TRBJ2-7	.	ASSLRASDPYEQY
TRBV7-8	TRBJ2-3	.	ASSPLGATTDTQY
TRBV19	TRBJ1-5	.	ATGGLHQPQH
TRBV10-3	TRBJ2-3	TRBD2	AISDSRGGGTDTQY
TRBV6-2/TRBV6-3	TRBJ1-1	.	ASSYTRTFTAF
TRBV4-2	TRBJ2-5	.	ASSQDASGRETQY
TRBV4-1	TRBJ2-3	.	ASSQDGRQGWTDTQY
TRBV19	TRBJ1-5	.	ASSTGKVGNQPQH
TRBV5-1	TRBJ2-5	TRBD1	ASSSGQGAETQY